Each of the 22 T cell receptor beta chains below was sequenced from the same sample in a study of shared clonotypes between healthy human individuals. Method: immunoSEQ multiplex PCR; TCRdb's copy keeps in-frame clones and lacks some. The sample holds about 1.1 million clones; approximately 80% are singletons and the top ten take almost 0.9%. Sequenced material: memory CD4+ T cells from PBMCs. The subset denotes: CD45RA-negative fraction. These TCRs come from a man between 18 and 35 years old in good health. Some clones in this sample may be carry-over from other donors' samples.

This clone was recorded a few times. This chain uses TRBV2 with TRBJ2-7; D ambiguous. Per the germline V gene, CDR1 is SNHLY and CDR2 is FYNNEI. Trimming took off 1 base at V and 2 bases at J, with 12 bases between the two ends. The CDR3 contains 15 residues. CDR3 sequence (DNA): TGTGCCAGCAGTGAAGGTCTAGTAGCCGCCTACGAGCAGTACTTC. It encodes CASSEGLVAAYEQYF.

This chain connects TRBV5-1 to TRBJ1-1; no definite D call. CDR1 is SGHRS and CDR2 is YFSETQ in the germline V gene. The CDR3 contains 14 residues. V was shortened by 3 bases and J by 1 base, with 10 bases between the two germline ends. The CDR3 sequence is CASSYSSQNTEAFF. As DNA, the CDR3 is TGCGCCAGCAGCTACAGTAGTCAGAACACTGAAGCTTTCTTT.

The V and J genes are TRBV4-2 and TRBJ2-1; D gene unclear. The CDR3 loop spans 14 amino acids. Germline CDR1 and CDR2: LGHNA and YNFKEQ. The V gene lost 3 bases and the J gene lost 5 bases, with 11 bases spanning the gap. In DNA, the CDR3 is TGTGCCAGCAGCCACCAAAAGAGTGACAATGAGCAGTTCTTC. Its protein product is CASSHQKSDNEQFF.

This clone has only one observation. This sample includes further DNA sequences coding for the same CDR3. This sequence joins TRBV28 and TRBJ1-5; D is ambiguous. Germline lookup yields CDR1 MDHEN and CDR2 SYDVKM. Trimming left V 2 bases short and J 1 base short, with 9 bases between. The CDR3 is 15 amino acids. CDR3 region: CASSLVGGSNQPQHF. In DNA, the CDR3 is TGTGCCAGCAGTTTAGTTGGTGGCAGCAATCAGCCCCAGCATTTT.

The J gene is TRBJ2-2, the V gene TRBV27; 8 bases fit TRBD1. The V gene end was trimmed by 5 bases and the J gene end by 4 bases; junction bases not matched to a gene: 9. CDR1 and CDR2 (germline): MNHEY, SMNVEV (reference sequence). The CDR3 spans 16 residues. The CDR3 is CASSIRTGRSTGELFF. The CDR3 DNA is TGTGCCAGCAGTATCCGGACAGGGAGAAGCACCGGGGAGCTGTTTTTT.

V and J are TRBV14 and TRBJ1-1, with 7 bases that match TRBD1. The CDR3 has 15 residues. Germline V lookup: CDR1 SGHDN, CDR2 FVKESK. The trim removed 4 bases at V and 6 bases at J, leaving 11 bases unmatched. DNA for the CDR3: TGTGCCAGCAGCCCCTGGATAGGGGGCTTCGCTGAAGCTTTCTTT. It encodes CASSPWIGGFAEAFF.

The chain combines TRBV30 with TRBJ1-2, with unresolved D. Germline values: CDR1 GTSNPN, CDR2 SVGIG (reference sequence). This CDR3 spans 13 amino acids. Trimming took off 2 bases at V and 6 bases at J, with 13 bases between the two ends. The DNA for the CDR3 is TGTGCCTGGAGTAACGGGCTTTGGGATGGCTACACCTTC. The encoded protein is CAWSNGLWDGYTF.

The chain's CDR3 is CASSPPGYGYTF. The CDR3 DNA reads as TGTGCCAGCAGCCCGCCGGGATATGGCTACACCTTC. The chain joins TRBV5-5 to TRBJ1-2, with D unresolved. The CDR3 covers 12 residues. Germline CDR1 is SGHKS and CDR2 is YYEKEE (reference sequence). V was shortened by 4 bases and J by 5 bases, with 9 bases between the two germline ends.

The chain carries TRBV4-3 and TRBJ1-4; no reliable D call. The CDR3 contains 15 residues. V gave up 1 base and J gave up 8 bases, with 14 bases separating them. CDR1 is LGHNA, CDR2 YSLEER, per germline. The CDR3 nucleotides read TGCGCCAGCAGCCAAGGGGCGAGGGTTGGGGAAAAACTGTTTTTT. This sequence encodes CASSQGARVGEKLFF.

This rearrangement joins TRBV4-2 to TRBJ2-7; TRBD2 matches at 11 bases. Per the germline V gene, CDR1 is LGHNA and CDR2 is YNFKEQ. V was pared by 0 bases and J by 2 bases, with 3 bases of the junction left unmatched. This CDR3 contains 16 residues. The CDR3 region has the DNA TGTGCCAGCAGCCAAGACTTAGCGGGAGGGCCCTACGAGCAGTACTTC. The encoded protein is CASSQDLAGGPYEQYF.

This clone has more than one count but fewer than ten. Given a much more abundant clone one base away, this may be a read error. In the same sample, other DNA sequences code for this CDR3. This chain uses TRBV6-4 with TRBJ2-4; 8 nucleotides match TRBD2. Germline V lookup: CDR1 MRHNA, CDR2 SNTAGT. The CDR3 has 13 amino acids. DNA for the CDR3: TGTGCCAGCAGTGAGACTAGCGAAAACATCCAGTACTTC. This sequence encodes CASSETSENIQYF.

V is TRBV28 and J is TRBJ2-7, with TRBD1 as a possible D gene (5 bases). V was trimmed by 7 bases and J by 6 bases, leaving 16 bases between them. Looked up from germline, CDR1 is MDHEN and CDR2 is SYDVKM. The CDR3 has 13 residues. The CDR3: CASTPRQFREQYF. CDR3 DNA sequence: TGTGCCAGCACCCCAAGACAGTTTCGCGAGCAGTACTTC.

This rearrangement joins TRBV11-2 to TRBJ2-7, with D perhaps TRBD2 (6 bases). This CDR3 comprises 13 residues. Looked up from germline, CDR1 is SGHAT and CDR2 is FQNNGV. The ends were cut back, 6 bases at V and 3 bases at J, with 12 bases in the middle. This CDR3 reads CASRVDGSYEQYF. The CDR3 nucleotides are TGTGCCAGCAGAGTTGACGGGAGCTACGAGCAGTACTTC.

The genes are TRBV7-3 and TRBJ2-7; no firm D call. Germline V CDR1 and CDR2: SGHTA, FQGTGA. Trimming removed 0 bases from V and 2 bases from J, with 11 bases in between. The CDR3 length is 15 residues. The CDR3 DNA follows: TGTGCCAGCAGCTTAACGTTGGCGCCAACCTACGAGCAGTACTTC. Amino acids: CASSLTLAPTYEQYF.

This clone has just a few counts. The chain carries TRBV2 and TRBJ1-3; TRBD1 aligns across 10 bases. CDR3 length equals 15 residues. Germline trimming cut 6 bases from V and 5 bases from J; bases unmatched to any gene: 7. CDR1 is SNHLY, CDR2 FYNNEI, per germline. CDR3 region: CASRLETGGRNTIYF. The CDR3, as DNA: TGTGCCAGCAGACTCGAGACAGGGGGCAGAAACACCATATATTTT.

The rearrangement uses TRBV4-1 and TRBJ2-1; 10 bases fit TRBD2. The germline V gene has CDR1 MGHRA and CDR2 YSYEKL. This CDR3 is built from 16 residues. V shed 4 bases and J 7 bases; nucleotides not matched to a gene: 10. The chain's CDR3 is CASSPGASGRGNEQFF. Written as DNA, the CDR3 is TGCGCCAGCAGCCCGGGAGCTAGCGGGAGAGGGAATGAGCAGTTCTTC.

This clone has a handful of counts. The junction and the germline gene differ at one end; a read error may be behind it. The V gene is TRBV5-1, the J gene TRBJ1-3; D ambiguous. There are 15 residues in the CDR3. Germline CDR1 is SGHRS and CDR2 is YFSETQ. CDR3 region: CASSLDPAPGNTIYF. The CDR3 DNA reads TGCGCCAGCAGCTTGGATCCCGCTCCTGGGAACACCATATATTTT.

The chain recombines TRBV5-1 with TRBJ2-1; TRBD2 agrees at 9 bases. Germline assignment: CDR1 SGHRS and CDR2 YFSETQ. Trimming at V came to 0 bases and at J to 9 bases, leaving 4 bases not matched to a gene. The CDR3 loop spans 14 amino acids. The CDR3 protein is CASSLGLAASEQFF. CDR3 DNA: TGCGCCAGCAGCTTGGGACTAGCGGCTAGTGAGCAGTTCTTC.

As to this clone: A much more abundant neighbour one base away suggests this may be a read error. The sample has other DNA sequences that encode this CDR3 too. The chain recombines TRBV5-4 with TRBJ1-3; D is possibly TRBD1 (6 bases). The CDR3 runs to 14 residues. Germline assignment: CDR1 SGHNT and CDR2 YYREEE (reference sequence). V lost 0 bases, J lost 2 bases, and 6 bases lay in between. In nucleotides, the CDR3 is TGTGCCAGCAGCTTGGCAGGGGCTGGAAACACCATATATTTT. It encodes CASSLAGAGNTIYF.

This chain links TRBV9 with TRBJ1-1; D may be TRBD1 (6 bases). From germline, CDR1 is SGDLS and CDR2 YYNGEE. There are 16 residues in the CDR3. The germline V and J ends were trimmed by 0 bases and 5 bases, with 17 bases remaining between them. CDR3 region: CASSVGTSQGSTEAFF. CDR3 sequence (DNA): TGTGCCAGCAGCGTAGGAACCTCACAGGGAAGTACTGAAGCTTTCTTT.

This chain links TRBV18 with TRBJ1-2; 7 nucleotides match TRBD1. The J segment lost 7 bases and the V segment lost 2 bases, leaving 10 bases of the junction unmatched. The CDR3 totals 15 residues. Germline V CDR1 and CDR2: KGHSH, LQKENI. The CDR3 DNA is TGTGCCAGCTCACCAAATCCAGGGGGAAACGGTGGCTACACCTTC. It codes for CASSPNPGGNGGYTF.

This chain joins TRBV4-2 and TRBJ2-1, with 9 bases that match TRBD2. Germline CDR1 reads LGHNA; CDR2 reads YNFKEQ. Trimming removed 0 bases from V and 8 bases from J; junction bases left unmatched: 11. CDR3 length: 17 amino acids. CDR3 loop: CASSQDGASGTVYEQFF. DNA for the CDR3: TGTGCCAGCAGCCAAGATGGGGCTAGCGGGACGGTCTATGAGCAGTTCTTC.